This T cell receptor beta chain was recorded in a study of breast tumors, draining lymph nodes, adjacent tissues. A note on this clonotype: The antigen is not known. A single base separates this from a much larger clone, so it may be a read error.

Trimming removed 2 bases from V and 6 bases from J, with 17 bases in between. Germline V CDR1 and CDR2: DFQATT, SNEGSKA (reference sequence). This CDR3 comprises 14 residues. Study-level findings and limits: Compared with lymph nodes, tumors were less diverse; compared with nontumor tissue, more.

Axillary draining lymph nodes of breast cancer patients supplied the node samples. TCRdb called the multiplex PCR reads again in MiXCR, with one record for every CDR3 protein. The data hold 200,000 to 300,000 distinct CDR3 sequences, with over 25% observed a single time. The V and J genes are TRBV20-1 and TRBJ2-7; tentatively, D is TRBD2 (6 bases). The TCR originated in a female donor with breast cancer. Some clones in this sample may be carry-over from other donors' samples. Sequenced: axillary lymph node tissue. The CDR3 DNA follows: TGCAGTGCTAGACGGCGGGATTACCCGTCCGAGCAGTACTTC. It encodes CSARRRDYPSEQYF.